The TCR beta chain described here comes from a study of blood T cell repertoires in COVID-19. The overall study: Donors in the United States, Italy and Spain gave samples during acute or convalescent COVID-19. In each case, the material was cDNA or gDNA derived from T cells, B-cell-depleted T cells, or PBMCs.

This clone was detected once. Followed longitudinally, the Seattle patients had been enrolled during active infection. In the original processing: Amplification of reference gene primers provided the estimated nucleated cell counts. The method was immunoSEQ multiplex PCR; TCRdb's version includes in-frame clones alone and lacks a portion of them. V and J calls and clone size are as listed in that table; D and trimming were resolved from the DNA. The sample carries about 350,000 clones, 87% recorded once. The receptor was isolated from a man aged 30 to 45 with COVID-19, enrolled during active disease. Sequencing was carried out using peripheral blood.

CDR3 nucleotides: TGCGCCAGCACCCCGCGGGCAGGAGACTTCAATTCACCCCTCCACTTT. This translates into CASTPRAGDFNSPLHF. This sequence joins TRBV5-1 and TRBJ1-6; D is unclear. The V gene lost 6 bases and the J gene lost 7 bases, with 20 bases spanning the gap. Germline V CDR1 and CDR2: SGHRS, YFSETQ. The CDR3 is 16 amino acids.